This TCR beta chain was observed in a study of T-cell memory formation after mild COVID-19. Study-level findings and limits: Those CD4+ clones that contracted were mainly in CM and EM (CD8+ ones in EMRA). SARS-CoV-2 specificity was not confirmed for second-wave clones peaking on day 37.

Constant-segment primers served in 5'RACE that generated TCR alpha and TCR beta cDNA libraries bearing sample barcodes and UMIs. Each CDR3 protein gets one entry after TCRdb re-called the 5' RACE reads with MiXCR. The sample gives roughly 280,000 distinct CDR3 sequences, about 17% of which show up once; 22% is in the top ten. About this clonotype: Its target is unknown.

This CDR3 is 14 amino acids long. Germline CDR1 SGHRS, CDR2 YFSETQ. The V end was cut by 2 bases, the J end by 2 bases, with 10 bases between. The rearrangement joins TRBV5-1 to TRBJ2-5, with a possible D match to TRBD2 (5 bases). What was sequenced was PBMCs or a T cell subset sorted from them (not recorded which). This clonotype was obtained from a man between 18 and 29 years old who had mild COVID-19 (a few samples of this study predate the infection). Cell type and time point are not known. The CDR3 nucleotides are TGCGCCAGCAGCTTCGAGGGATTGCAAGAGACCCAGTACTTC. Its translation: CASSFEGLQETQYF. Full variable domain (outside the CDR3, taken from reference TRBV5-1 and TRBJ2-5): KAGVTQTPRYLIKTRGQQVTLSCSPISGHRSVSWYQQTPGQGLQFLFEYFSETQRNKGNFPGRFSGRQFSNSRSEMNVSTLELGDSALYLCASSFEGLQETQYFGPGTRLLVL.